This is a list of T cell receptor beta chains from one sample in a study of T cells after yellow fever vaccination. A single record per CDR3 protein comes from TCRdb applying MiXCR to the 5' RACE reads. The sample lists a few hundred thousand distinct CDR3 sequences; 6.8% were seen once. The sequencing used PBMCs, collected about 41 days after the first yellow fever vaccination. These receptors were obtained from a young man who received the YFV17D yellow fever vaccine. Each CDR3 is given with its conserved first and last residue. The D gene is left open where the match is weak. Clone size is shown for a subset of rows, as once, few, many or a class of expanded clone.

length,J,V,size,D,DNA,CDR3
15,TRBJ2-1,TRBV9,many,TRBD1,TGTGCCAGCAGCGTAGGCGGGACAGGGAACAATGAGCAGTTCTTC,CASSVGGTGNNEQFF
17,TRBJ2-1,TRBV4-3,NA,TRBD2,TGCGCCAGCAGCCAAGATGGATCTAGCGGGACCCCTAATGAGCAGTTCTTC,CASSQDGSSGTPNEQFF
15,TRBJ1-2,TRBV18,many,TRBD1,TGTGCCAGCTCACCGGATGCGACAGGGCTGCTTGGCTACACCTTC,CASSPDATGLLGYTF
15,TRBJ1-1,TRBV4-2,NA,NA,TGTGCCAGCAGCCAGGGACCAGGGGTGAACACTGAAGCTTTCTTT,CASSQGPGVNTEAFF
15,TRBJ1-2,TRBV19,few,TRBD1,TGTGCCAGTAGTACCCTCACGACAGGGATCACTGGCTACACCTTC,CASSTLTTGITGYTF
17,TRBJ2-6,TRBV6-1,NA,NA,TGTGCCAGCAGCTCTACCCCCCCTTCTCTTGGGGCCAACGTCCTGACTTTC,CASSSTPPSLGANVLTF
14,TRBJ2-7,TRBV15,NA,TRBD1,TGTGCCACCAGCGAAGGACAGGCCACCTACGAGCAGTACTTC,CATSEGQATYEQYF
14,TRBJ2-3,TRBV29-1,few,NA,TGCAGCGCCGGACCAGCTCATGCTTCAGATACGCAGTATTTT,CSAGPAHASDTQYF
13,TRBJ2-7,TRBV12-3/TRBV12-4,NA,TRBD1,TGTGCCAGCACGACAGGGGGCGGGTACGAGCAGTACTTC,CASTTGGGYEQYF
16,TRBJ1-3,TRBV3-1,many,NA,TGTGCCAGCAGCGCAGAAATAGGGTTTACTGGAAACACCATATATTTT,CASSAEIGFTGNTIYF
17,TRBJ2-1,TRBV2,NA,TRBD2,TGTGCCAACAACGGGCAGTCGGGACTAGCGGAGGAGTATGAGCAGTTCTTC,CANNGQSGLAEEYEQFF
15,TRBJ1-1,TRBV6-1,NA,TRBD1,TGTGCCGAGGGGGGACAGCAGATCATGAACACTGAAGCTTTCTTT,CAEGGQQIMNTEAFF
13,TRBJ2-5,TRBV7-9,NA,NA,TGTGCCAGCACCCCGGACCGTCTAAAGACCCAGTACTTC,CASTPDRLKTQYF
18,TRBJ1-1,TRBV5-1,many,TRBD1,TGCGCCAGCAGCAGAAACCCGGGACAGGGGCCGCTGAACACTGAAGCTTTCTTT,CASSRNPGQGPLNTEAFF
13,TRBJ1-1,TRBV7-9,few,NA,TGTGCCAGCAGCTTAGCCCAAAACACTGAAGCTTTCTTT,CASSLAQNTEAFF
13,TRBJ2-2,TRBV20-1,few,NA,TGCAGTGCTAGCCAACAGGGCTCCGGGGAGCTGTTTTTT,CSASQQGSGELFF
14,TRBJ2-3,TRBV5-8,NA,NA,TGTGCCAGCAGCTTCCCTGCTCCCCCAGATACGCAGTATTTT,CASSFPAPPDTQYF
13,TRBJ1-6,TRBV20-1,NA,NA,TGCAGTGCTACTTCTGGCTTTAATTCACCCCTCCACTTT,CSATSGFNSPLHF
15,TRBJ1-2,TRBV27,NA,NA,TGTGCCAGCAGTTTTGTAGGCCCGGGGAGGAATGGCTACACCTTC,CASSFVGPGRNGYTF
15,TRBJ1-4,TRBV5-1,few,NA,TGCGCCAGCAGCCTATACAGGGCGCCTAATGAAAAACTGTTTTTT,CASSLYRAPNEKLFF
16,TRBJ2-5,TRBV6-1,NA,NA,TGTGCCAGCAGTACCAGAAGGGGGGTCATGCAAGAGACCCAGTACTTC,CASSTRRGVMQETQYF
13,TRBJ2-5,TRBV9,few,TRBD1,TGTGCCAGCAGCACAGGACAGGGATTGACCCAGTACTTC,CASSTGQGLTQYF
14,TRBJ2-7,TRBV7-9,many,NA,TGTGCCAGCAGCCTCCTGACAAACCCTTACGAGCAGTACTTC,CASSLLTNPYEQYF
15,TRBJ2-7,TRBV7-9,NA,NA,TGTGCCAGCAGCTTCTACTCCCCAGGGAAACACGAGCAGTACTTC,CASSFYSPGKHEQYF
14,TRBJ1-6,TRBV5-8,NA,NA,TGTGCCAGCAGCCTCGGACCGACCAATTCACCCCTCCACTTT,CASSLGPTNSPLHF
13,TRBJ1-1,TRBV7-9,few,NA,TGTGCCAGCAGCTCCGGGGGGGACACTGAAGCTTTCTTT,CASSSGGDTEAFF
16,TRBJ1-5,TRBV7-2,NA,NA,TGTGCCAGCAGCTCGAGGGACGGCCTTAGCAATCAGCCCCAGCATTTT,CASSSRDGLSNQPQHF
14,TRBJ2-3,TRBV19,few,NA,TGTGCCAGTCGGGAGGCAGGGGGCGCAGATACGCAGTATTTT,CASREAGGADTQYF
14,TRBJ2-5,TRBV20-1,few,NA,TGCAGTGCGGAGATTGGGACCTCCCAAGAGACCCAGTACTTC,CSAEIGTSQETQYF
13,TRBJ2-5,TRBV20-1,many,TRBD2,TGCAGTGCTAGCGGGGGGGTTGAAGAGACCCAGTACTTC,CSASGGVEETQYF
15,TRBJ2-2,TRBV7-2,few,NA,TGTGCCAGCAGCTCGAAACAGGGAAAGGCCGGGGAGCTGTTTTTT,CASSSKQGKAGELFF
19,TRBJ2-2,TRBV11-1,few,TRBD2,TGTGCCAGCAGCAACGGACGGACTAGCGGGGGCCCTAACACCGGGGAGCTGTTTTTT,CASSNGRTSGGPNTGELFF
15,TRBJ2-1,TRBV19,many,TRBD2,TGTGCCAGTAGTATAGGGAGCGGGGGGTCAGAATGGCAGTTCTTC,CASSIGSGGSEWQFF
16,TRBJ2-5,TRBV12-3/TRBV12-4,many,NA,TGTGCCAGCAGTCCCCTCGTCCCAGGGGCGGGAGAGACCCAGTACTTC,CASSPLVPGAGETQYF
15,TRBJ2-1,TRBV6-9,NA,NA,TGTGCCAGCAGTTCTCGCGGTGAAGCCTACAATGAGCAGTTCTTC,CASSSRGEAYNEQFF
14,TRBJ1-4,TRBV12-3/TRBV12-4,once,NA,TGTGCCAGCAGTTTGGGCCAGACTAATGAAATACTGTTTTTT,CASSLGQTNEILFF
14,TRBJ2-5,TRBV6-1,NA,NA,TGTGCCAGCAGCGTGGACAGCCCCAGGGAGACCCAGTACTTC,CASSVDSPRETQYF
11,TRBJ2-6,TRBV24-1,NA,NA,TGTGCCACCGGGTGGGCCAACGTCCTGACTTTC,CATGWANVLTF
16,TRBJ2-7,TRBV12-3/TRBV12-4,many,NA,TGTGCCAGCAGTTTTTCTTTCCTTGGCGGACTCTACGAGCAGTACTTC,CASSFSFLGGLYEQYF
15,TRBJ1-5,TRBV9,NA,TRBD1,TGTGCCAGCAGCGTAGGGACAGGGGGCTATCAGCCCCAGCATTTT,CASSVGTGGYQPQHF
16,TRBJ1-6,TRBV10-3,many,NA,TGTGCCATCAGTGATGGGTCCCGACAGGCTCATTCACCCCTCCACTTT,CAISDGSRQAHSPLHF
13,TRBJ2-7,TRBV5-8,few,NA,TGTGCCAGCAGCTTGCGGGACCGTTACGAGCAGTACTTC,CASSLRDRYEQYF
14,TRBJ2-3,TRBV4-1,NA,TRBD2,TGCGCCAGCCGGCCGGGACTAGCGGGGGGAACGCAGTATTTT,CASRPGLAGGTQYF
16,TRBJ2-3,TRBV7-9,few,NA,TGTGCCAGCGCCCTTCGAGGGGAGTTATTCGCAGATACGCAGTATTTT,CASALRGELFADTQYF
14,TRBJ2-3,TRBV6-5,many,TRBD1,TGTGCCAGCAGTTACGGCAGGGGGTGGGATACGCAGTATTTT,CASSYGRGWDTQYF
14,TRBJ1-5,TRBV12-3/TRBV12-4,few,NA,TGTGCCAGCAGTTTAACCGGGAGACACCAGCCCCAGCATTTT,CASSLTGRHQPQHF
14,TRBJ1-4,TRBV12-3/TRBV12-4,many,TRBD1,TGTGCCAGCAGTTTACGGCAGGGGGATGAAAAACTGTTTTTT,CASSLRQGDEKLFF
15,TRBJ2-6,TRBV20-1,NA,NA,TGCAGTGCTAGAGATGGGGGCAGGGGGGCCAACGTCCTGACTTTC,CSARDGGRGANVLTF
16,TRBJ2-1,TRBV3-1,few,NA,TGTGCCAGCAGCCAAGTGGAAGGAGCTGACTACAATGAGCAGTTCTTC,CASSQVEGADYNEQFF
14,TRBJ1-1,TRBV7-2,NA,NA,TGTGCCAGCAGCACATACAGGAGAGACACTGAAGCTTTCTTT,CASSTYRRDTEAFF
14,TRBJ2-7,TRBV7-8,NA,NA,TGTGCCAGCAGCTCAGGGTCCAGAGGGAACGAGCAGTACTTC,CASSSGSRGNEQYF
11,TRBJ1-1,TRBV5-4,NA,NA,TGTGCCAGCAGAAGTGGCACTGAAGCTTTCTTT,CASRSGTEAFF